This T cell receptor beta chain was sequenced during a study of blood T cell repertoires in COVID-19. The CDR3 loop spans 14 amino acids. In germline, CDR1 is LGHNA, CDR2 YNFKEQ. Deletions cut 8 bases from V and 7 bases from J, with 18 bases between. Original processing notes: Researchers report that nucleated cell counts were estimated from reference gene primer amplification. Here immunoSEQ multiplex PCR was the method, and the copy in TCRdb shows in-frame clones only, minus some. V and J calls and clone size are as listed in that table; D and trimming were resolved from the DNA. The repertoire holds roughly 180,000 clones, with around 87% as singletons.

The chain combines TRBV4-2 with TRBJ2-1; possibly TRBD2 for D (5 bases). The material sequenced was peripheral blood. The receptor was derived from a man between 18 and 29 years old with acute or convalescent COVID-19. CDR3 sequence (DNA): TGTGCCAGCCTTTGGTGTCCGGGGAATAATGAGCAGTTCTTC. Translated, it gives CASLWCPGNNEQFF.